This is a list of T cell receptor beta chains from one sample in a study of blood T cell repertoires in COVID-19. Clones were sequenced by immunoSEQ multiplex PCR, and TCRdb holds only the in-frame ones, with some missing. The table lists roughly 360,000 clones, 81% of them singletons, with roughly 1.1% in the top ten. Sequenced sample: peripheral blood. The origin of the receptors is a human donor with acute or convalescent COVID-19. The donor label of this sample is uncertain. Each CDR3 is given with its conserved first and last residue. The D gene is left open where the match is weak. Size tells how often a clone was seen (once, few, many) or the class of an expanded clone, and some rows leave it out.

J gene: TRBJ1-2
D gene: TRBD1
V gene: TRBV9
clone size: NA
CDR3 protein: CASSSQTGSNGYTF
CDR3 DNA: TGTGCCAGCAGCTCTCAGACAGGGTCAAATGGCTACACCTTC

J gene: TRBJ1-1
D gene: NA
V gene: TRBV19
clone size: NA
CDR3 protein: CASFGNTEAFF
CDR3 DNA: TGTGCCAGCTTCGGGAACACTGAAGCTTTCTTT

J gene: TRBJ1-6
D gene: TRBD1
V gene: TRBV19
clone size: NA
CDR3 protein: CASSPIGQGFNSPLHF
CDR3 DNA: TGTGCCAGTAGCCCAATTGGACAGGGCTTTAATTCACCCCTCCACTTT

J gene: TRBJ2-1
D gene: TRBD2
V gene: TRBV11-1
clone size: NA
CDR3 protein: CASSPTSGRASEQFF
CDR3 DNA: TGTGCCAGCAGTCCTACTAGCGGGAGGGCCAGTGAGCAGTTCTTC

J gene: TRBJ2-4
D gene: NA
V gene: TRBV28
clone size: NA
CDR3 protein: CASSYSMGGKNIQYF
CDR3 DNA: TGTGCCAGCAGTTATTCCATGGGGGGCAAAAACATTCAGTACTTC

J gene: TRBJ1-1
D gene: NA
V gene: TRBV29-1
clone size: once
CDR3 protein: CSVSSGNTEAFF
CDR3 DNA: TGCAGCGTGTCATCCGGGAACACTGAAGCTTTCTTT

J gene: TRBJ2-7
D gene: NA
V gene: TRBV7-2
clone size: once
CDR3 protein: CASSLEVAGQYEQYF
CDR3 DNA: TGTGCCAGCAGCTTAGAGGTGGCCGGACAATACGAGCAGTACTTC

J gene: TRBJ2-2
D gene: NA
V gene: TRBV5-4
clone size: NA
CDR3 protein: CASSLDRTNTGELFF
CDR3 DNA: TGTGCCAGCAGCTTGGACAGAACGAACACCGGGGAGCTGTTTTTT

J gene: TRBJ1-6
D gene: TRBD1
V gene: TRBV2
clone size: few
CDR3 protein: CASRRTGGDNSPLHF
CDR3 DNA: TGTGCCAGCAGGAGGACAGGGGGTGATAATTCACCCCTCCACTTT

J gene: TRBJ1-1
D gene: NA
V gene: TRBV6-5
clone size: NA
CDR3 protein: CAALWGGEAFF
CDR3 DNA: TGTGCCGCCCTGTGGGGAGGTGAAGCTTTCTTT

J gene: TRBJ2-1
D gene: NA
V gene: TRBV2
clone size: NA
CDR3 protein: CASSDWDSGGGEQFF
CDR3 DNA: TGTGCCAGCAGTGATTGGGACTCCGGAGGTGGTGAGCAGTTCTTC

J gene: TRBJ2-1
D gene: NA
V gene: TRBV15
clone size: NA
CDR3 protein: CATSRPRGGRGYNEQFF
CDR3 DNA: TGTGCCACCAGCAGACCCAGGGGCGGTCGAGGCTACAATGAGCAGTTCTTC

J gene: TRBJ2-1
D gene: TRBD2
V gene: TRBV15
clone size: once
CDR3 protein: CATHERESYNEQFF
CDR3 DNA: TGTGCCACCCACGAGCGGGAGTCCTACAATGAGCAGTTCTTC

J gene: TRBJ2-7
D gene: NA
V gene: TRBV7-8
clone size: NA
CDR3 protein: CASSPQGVAGSSYEQYF
CDR3 DNA: TGTGCCAGCAGCCCCCAGGGGGTGGCGGGGAGCTCCTACGAGCAGTACTTC

J gene: TRBJ2-1
D gene: TRBD2
V gene: TRBV2
clone size: NA
CDR3 protein: CASRQEAGGLVKFF
CDR3 DNA: TGTGCCAGCAGACAGGAAGCGGGGGGCCTTGTCAAGTTCTTC

J gene: TRBJ2-7
D gene: TRBD2
V gene: TRBV13
clone size: NA
CDR3 protein: CASSLGRRGAEQYF
CDR3 DNA: TGTGCCAGCAGCTTAGGCCGGCGGGGGGCCGAGCAGTACTTC

J gene: TRBJ2-5
D gene: TRBD1
V gene: TRBV28
clone size: NA
CDR3 protein: CASSLPGQQETQYF
CDR3 DNA: TGTGCCAGCAGTTTACCGGGACAGCAAGAGACCCAGTACTTC

J gene: TRBJ1-1
D gene: NA
V gene: TRBV19
clone size: few
CDR3 protein: CASSMVGALSKAFF
CDR3 DNA: TGTGCCAGTAGTATGGTAGGGGCGCTTTCGAAAGCTTTCTTT

J gene: TRBJ1-3
D gene: NA
V gene: TRBV6-5
clone size: NA
CDR3 protein: CASSTDRFSGNTIYF
CDR3 DNA: TGTGCCAGCAGCACAGACAGGTTTTCTGGAAACACCATATATTTT

J gene: TRBJ2-1
D gene: TRBD2
V gene: TRBV6-4
clone size: NA
CDR3 protein: CASSEAGGSYNEQFF
CDR3 DNA: TGTGCCAGCAGTGAGGCGGGGGGCTCCTACAATGAGCAGTTCTTC

J gene: TRBJ2-1
D gene: TRBD2
V gene: TRBV10-1
clone size: NA
CDR3 protein: CATRAGGSYNEQFF
CDR3 DNA: TGCGCCACCAGAGCGGGAGGATCCTACAATGAGCAGTTCTTC

J gene: TRBJ1-4
D gene: NA
V gene: TRBV28
clone size: NA
CDR3 protein: CASRMTGLNEKLFF
CDR3 DNA: TGTGCCAGCAGAATGACAGGACTTAATGAAAAACTGTTTTTT

J gene: TRBJ2-1
D gene: TRBD2
V gene: TRBV24-1
clone size: NA
CDR3 protein: CATSDFRLAGGSTYNEQFF
CDR3 DNA: TGTGCCACCAGTGATTTCAGACTAGCGGGGGGCTCAACCTACAATGAGCAGTTCTTC

J gene: TRBJ1-5
D gene: NA
V gene: TRBV6-1
clone size: NA
CDR3 protein: CASSEGWTGNSNQPQHF
CDR3 DNA: TGTGCCAGCAGTGAAGGATGGACGGGAAATAGCAATCAGCCCCAGCATTTT

J gene: TRBJ1-1
D gene: TRBD1
V gene: TRBV19
clone size: NA
CDR3 protein: CASSPTGGDTEAFF
CDR3 DNA: TGTGCCAGTAGTCCAACAGGGGGGGACACTGAAGCTTTCTTT

J gene: TRBJ2-4
D gene: NA
V gene: TRBV15
clone size: NA
CDR3 protein: CATSRDRSGYLAKNIQYF
CDR3 DNA: TGTGCCACCAGCAGAGATAGGTCAGGGTACCTAGCCAAAAACATTCAGTACTTC

J gene: TRBJ2-1
D gene: TRBD1
V gene: TRBV5-1
clone size: NA
CDR3 protein: CASSLGWDRGYNEQFF
CDR3 DNA: TGCGCCAGCAGCTTGGGGTGGGACAGGGGCTACAATGAGCAGTTCTTC

J gene: TRBJ2-5
D gene: NA
V gene: TRBV12-3/TRBV12-4
clone size: once
CDR3 protein: CASSSGHQETQYF
CDR3 DNA: TGTGCCAGCAGTTCGGGACATCAAGAGACCCAGTACTTC

J gene: TRBJ1-6
D gene: NA
V gene: TRBV15
clone size: NA
CDR3 protein: CATSRDPMGQGTALHF
CDR3 DNA: TGTGCCACCAGCAGGGACCCCATGGGGCAGGGTACAGCCCTCCACTTT

J gene: TRBJ1-1
D gene: NA
V gene: TRBV5-1
clone size: NA
CDR3 protein: CASSLALGHTGMNTEAFF
CDR3 DNA: TGCGCCAGCAGCTTGGCTTTAGGGCATACAGGGATGAACACTGAAGCTTTCTTT

J gene: TRBJ1-2
D gene: NA
V gene: TRBV11-2
clone size: NA
CDR3 protein: CASAFGGVYGYTF
CDR3 DNA: TGTGCCAGCGCTTTCGGGGGTGTTTATGGCTACACCTTC

J gene: TRBJ2-3
D gene: TRBD1
V gene: TRBV7-9
clone size: NA
CDR3 protein: CASSPTGVGDREFHTQYF
CDR3 DNA: TGTGCCAGCAGCCCAACCGGGGTGGGGGACAGGGAGTTTCATACGCAGTATTTT

J gene: TRBJ2-7
D gene: TRBD1
V gene: TRBV6-5
clone size: NA
CDR3 protein: CASSYETGSFDEQYF
CDR3 DNA: TGTGCCAGCAGTTACGAGACAGGGAGTTTCGACGAGCAGTACTTC

J gene: TRBJ2-3
D gene: NA
V gene: TRBV24-1
clone size: once
CDR3 protein: CATSPQGTDTQYF
CDR3 DNA: TGTGCCACCAGTCCCCAGGGCACAGATACGCAGTATTTT

J gene: TRBJ2-7
D gene: NA
V gene: TRBV5-1
clone size: once
CDR3 protein: CASSFDPGVNSYEQYF
CDR3 DNA: TGCGCCAGCAGCTTCGACCCGGGGGTGAACTCCTACGAGCAGTACTTC

J gene: TRBJ1-1
D gene: TRBD1
V gene: TRBV2
clone size: NA
CDR3 protein: CASSEGTGGLTEAFF
CDR3 DNA: TGTGCCAGCAGTGAAGGGACAGGGGGCCTCACTGAAGCTTTCTTT

J gene: TRBJ1-2
D gene: TRBD1
V gene: TRBV6-6
clone size: NA
CDR3 protein: CASSLDRVDGYTF
CDR3 DNA: TGTGCCAGCAGCCTCGACAGGGTCGATGGCTACACCTTC

J gene: TRBJ1-1
D gene: NA
V gene: TRBV5-1
clone size: NA
CDR3 protein: CASSQSDSRKTEAFF
CDR3 DNA: TGCGCCAGCAGCCAAAGTGACAGCCGTAAGACTGAAGCTTTCTTT

J gene: TRBJ2-3
D gene: NA
V gene: TRBV2
clone size: NA
CDR3 protein: CASTGSNTQYF
CDR3 DNA: TGTGCCAGCACGGGTTCGAATACGCAGTATTTT

J gene: TRBJ1-1
D gene: NA
V gene: TRBV5-4
clone size: NA
CDR3 protein: CASSLGHGIEAFF
CDR3 DNA: TGTGCCAGCAGCTTGGGCCACGGGATTGAAGCTTTCTTT

J gene: TRBJ2-5
D gene: NA
V gene: TRBV5-1
clone size: NA
CDR3 protein: CASSRSIVAGTKQETQYF
CDR3 DNA: TGCGCCAGCAGTCGGAGTATCGTTGCGGGGACCAAACAAGAGACCCAGTACTTC

J gene: TRBJ1-5
D gene: NA
V gene: TRBV4-1
clone size: NA
CDR3 protein: CASSLDYSLSNQPQHF
CDR3 DNA: TGCGCCAGCAGCCTAGACTACAGCCTTAGCAATCAGCCCCAGCATTTT

J gene: TRBJ1-1
D gene: NA
V gene: TRBV9
clone size: NA
CDR3 protein: CASSPGTANTEAFF
CDR3 DNA: TGTGCCAGCAGCCCCGGGACTGCGAACACTGAAGCTTTCTTT

J gene: TRBJ1-6
D gene: TRBD1
V gene: TRBV18
clone size: NA
CDR3 protein: CASSATGGNSPLHF
CDR3 DNA: TGTGCCAGCTCAGCGACAGGGGGAAATTCACCCCTCCACTTT

J gene: TRBJ2-1
D gene: TRBD2
V gene: TRBV18
clone size: few
CDR3 protein: CASSPFPTTAGRTHNEQFF
CDR3 DNA: TGTGCCAGCTCACCATTTCCTACGACAGCGGGAAGAACCCACAATGAGCAGTTCTTC

J gene: TRBJ2-7
D gene: TRBD1
V gene: TRBV19
clone size: NA
CDR3 protein: CASSGTTGVGSEQYF
CDR3 DNA: TGTGCCAGTAGTGGGACGACAGGGGTTGGTAGCGAGCAGTACTTC

J gene: TRBJ2-7
D gene: TRBD2
V gene: TRBV11-2
clone size: many
CDR3 protein: CASSLAGGPNEQYF
CDR3 DNA: TGTGCCAGCAGCTTAGCGGGAGGTCCGAACGAGCAGTACTTC